This T cell receptor beta chain was sequenced during a study of blood T cell repertoires in COVID-19. Study as a whole: Samples representing acute and convalescent COVID-19 were sourced from the United States, Italy and Spain.

Germline V gives CDR1 SGHVS, CDR2 FNYEAQ. The CDR3 sequence is 17 residues long. The V gene lost 4 bases and the J gene lost 5 bases, with 23 bases spanning the gap. Authors' methods: Reference gene primers were amplified, and this amplification served to estimate nucleated cell counts. The repertoire was sequenced with immunoSEQ multiplex PCR; TCRdb's copy has only in-frame clones and lacks some. That table is the source of V, J and clone size, and D and trimming were worked out from the DNA. The sample lists about 270,000 clones, around nine tenths seen once, with approximately 2.6% in the top ten.

V gene TRBV7-6 combines with J gene TRBJ1-1; maybe TRBD1 (6 bases). This clonotype originated in a woman aged 18-35 years who had recovered from COVID-19. The specimen sequenced was PBMCs or T cells enriched from blood (not recorded which). The CDR3 is CASSSIEAGRGLTEAFF. The CDR3 nucleotides are TGTGCCAGCAGCTCGATAGAGGCCGGCAGGGGTTTAACTGAAGCTTTCTTT.